Each of the 5 T cell receptor beta chains below was sequenced from the same sample in a study of blood T cell repertoires in COVID-19. The repertoire was sequenced with immunoSEQ multiplex PCR; TCRdb's copy has only in-frame clones and lacks some. The sample records roughly 190,000 clones, approximately 81% being singletons. Material: peripheral blood. These receptors all stem from a human donor in a cohort sampled during active COVID-19.

The chain has TRBV3-1 (or the pseudogene TRBV3-2) and TRBJ2-3, with D perhaps matching TRBD2 (5 bases). This CDR3 has 15 amino acids. Trimming pared 5 bases from V and 6 bases from J, leaving 18 bases between. Germline CDR1 and CDR2: LGHDT and YNNKEL (reference sequence). The CDR3 loop is CASSSRAGFGDTQYF. The CDR3 DNA reads as TGTGCCAGCAGCTCGCGGGCGGGTTTCGGTGATACGCAGTATTTT.

V and J are TRBV20-1 and TRBJ2-7; D is ambiguous. Trimming pared 7 bases from V and 7 bases from J, leaving 8 bases between. The CDR3 is made up of 9 amino acids. The germline V gene encodes CDR1 DFQATT and CDR2 SNEGSKA (reference sequence). CDR3 region: CSGVFEQYV. The CDR3 nucleotides read TGCAGTGGAGTTTTTGAGCAGTACGTC.

The chain joins TRBV7-2 to TRBJ1-1, with D uncertain. Germline V gene lookup returns CDR1 SGHTA and CDR2 FQGNSA. V was pared by 4 bases and J by 4 bases, with 13 bases between. The CDR3 extends over 14 amino acids. The CDR3 nucleotides are TGTGCCAGCAGCTACTACTCGCGAGGCACTGAAGCTTTCTTT. Its translation is CASSYYSRGTEAFF.

This clone has just a few counts. The chain employs TRBV5-1 and TRBJ2-1, with TRBD2 as a possible D gene (5 bases). The CDR3 totals 17 residues. Germline CDR1 is SGHRS and CDR2 is YFSETQ. Trimming left V 0 bases short and J 1 base short, with 14 bases between. The CDR3: CASSLGGGLLSYNEQFF. CDR3 coding DNA: TGCGCCAGCAGCTTGGGCGGCGGGCTACTTTCCTACAATGAGCAGTTCTTC.

The gene calls are TRBV5-1 and TRBJ1-4; 9 positions agree with TRBD1. V trimming: 4 bases; J trimming: 5 bases; junction bases outside the gene matches: 3. CDR3 length: 14 residues. Per the germline V gene, CDR1 is SGHRS and CDR2 is YFSETQ. Written as DNA, the CDR3 is TGCGCCAGCAGCCACGGGACAGGGAATGAAAAACTGTTTTTT. This sequence encodes CASSHGTGNEKLFF.